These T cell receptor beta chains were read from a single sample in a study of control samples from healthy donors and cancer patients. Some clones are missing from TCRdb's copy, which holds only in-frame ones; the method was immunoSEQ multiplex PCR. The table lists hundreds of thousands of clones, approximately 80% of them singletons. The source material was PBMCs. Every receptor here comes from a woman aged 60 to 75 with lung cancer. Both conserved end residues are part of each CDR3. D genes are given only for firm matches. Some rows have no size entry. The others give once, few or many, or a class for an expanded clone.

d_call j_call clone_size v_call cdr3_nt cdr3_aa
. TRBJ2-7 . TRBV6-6 TGTGCCAGCAGTTCACCCGACCAGGGGTGGTCCTACGAGCAGTACTTC CASSSPDQGWSYEQYF
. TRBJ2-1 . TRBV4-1 TGCGCCAGCAGAAGGGACCTAGGCGGTTACAATGAGCAGTTCTTC CASRRDLGGYNEQFF
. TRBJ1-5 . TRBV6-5 TGTGCCAGCAGTTCCTTCGGCAGTTTAGGCAATCAGCCCCAGCATTTT CASSSFGSLGNQPQHF
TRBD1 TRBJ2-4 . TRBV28 TGTGCCAGCAGTCCCCACTTGAACTCCGGGACAGTCGCCATTCAGTACTTC CASSPHLNSGTVAIQYF
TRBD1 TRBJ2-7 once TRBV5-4 TGTGCCAGCAGCCCGGGGACAGGGGGCCTCTACGAGCAGTACTTC CASSPGTGGLYEQYF
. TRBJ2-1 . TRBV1 TGCACCAGCAAAGGCGGGAGGAAAAATGAGCAGTTCTTC CTSKGGRKNEQFF
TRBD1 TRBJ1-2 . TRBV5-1 TGCGCCAGCAGCTCTACGAGACAGGGAGGTGGCTACACCTTC CASSSTRQGGGYTF
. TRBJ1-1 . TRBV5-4 TGTGCCAGCAGCTTACAGGGCAGGGACACTGAAGCTTTCTTT CASSLQGRDTEAFF
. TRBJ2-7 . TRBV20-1 TGCAGTGCTAGTGGGGACATACTTCCCTACGAGCAGTACTTC CSASGDILPYEQYF
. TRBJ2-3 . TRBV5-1 TGCGCCAGCAGCTTGGCCGACTTGAGGGTGACAGATACGCAGTATTTT CASSLADLRVTDTQYF
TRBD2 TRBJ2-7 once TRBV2 TGTGCCAGCAGGCCTAGCGGGGGGCGCTACGAGCAGTACTTC CASRPSGGRYEQYF
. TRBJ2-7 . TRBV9 TGTGCCAGCAGCGTAGATTGGATGACCTACGAGCAGTACTTC CASSVDWMTYEQYF
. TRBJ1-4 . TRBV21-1 TGTGCCAGGGCTCGGGACCCTAAACTGTTTTTT CARARDPKLFF
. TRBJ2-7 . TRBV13 TGTGCCAGCAGCCCGAACCCGGGACTTTACTACGAGCAGTACTTC CASSPNPGLYYEQYF
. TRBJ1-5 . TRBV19 TGTGCGTCGGGGGACAAACATCAGCCCCAGCATTTT CASGDKHQPQHF
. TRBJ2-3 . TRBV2 TGTGCCAGCAGCCCCAAGTCTGGGCCAGATACGCAGTATTTT CASSPKSGPDTQYF
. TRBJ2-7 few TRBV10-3 TGTGCCATCAGTGAGTCGAAGGGGACATCTACCTACGAGCAGTACTTC CAISESKGTSTYEQYF
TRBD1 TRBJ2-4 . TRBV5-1 TGCGCCAGCAGCTTGGGACAGGGGTTTGGACTAGCCAAAAACATTCAGTACTTC CASSLGQGFGLAKNIQYF